This entry features one T cell receptor (beta chain) sequence. Its recognized antigen is unknown. Base-call qualities are not available, and no considerably larger clone is one nucleotide away. Receptor amplification or capture employed the immunoSEQ multiplex PCR assay. The multiplex PCR relied on a mix of 60 forward primers for TCR Vbeta segments and 13 reverse primers for TCR Jbeta segments. A multiplex PCR assay on genomic DNA amplified the CDR3 region of rearranged TCR beta genes. On the Illumina HiSeq System, the amplified TCR beta libraries were sequenced as 87-base-pair reads. The authors processed their data as follows. In a later analysis, some 80 million unique TCR beta chains were counted across the 690 or so repertoires, and roughly 10 million of these chains were shared by at least two donors. A nearest-neighbor algorithm error-corrected the raw reads and collapsed the reads into unique sequences, merging closely related sequences to remove PCR and sequencing errors. Alignment of CDR3 sequences to IMGT reference sequences was used to assign V, D and J gene segments. For a sequence to be retained, a match of at least six nucleotides was required to both a V gene segment and a J gene segment. A rearrangement was called productive if the CDR3 had no stop codons and remained in frame with V and J, and every other rearrangement was called non-productive. Following IMGT convention, CDR3 was defined as the stretch from the second conserved V-encoded cysteine to the conserved J-encoded phenylalanine. The earlier analysis of a few hundred of the donors excluded any sequence lacking an unambiguous match to a single V gene segment. An earlier analysis of fewer than 650 of the donors classified V segments as functional when productive rearrangements were above 56.7% and as segregating when the standard deviation between donors was above 5%. A statistical classification framework was built for diagnosing cytomegalovirus status from the catalog of TCR beta chain sequences. A later analysis assigned V and J genes by comparing TCR nucleotide sequences with IMGT/GENE-DB human TR gene sequences. In a later analysis, CDR3 sequences and most-parsimonious VDJ recombination scenarios were assigned using the TCRdist pipeline. In a later analysis, every TCR beta chain was defined by the combination of its CDR3 amino acid sequence and its V-gene family, and reads without a unique V-gene family were dropped. In a later analysis, fewer than 650 highly shared, low-generation-probability nucleotide sequences were removed to address suspected cross-contamination and a sequencing artifact. For each public chain, a later analysis derived a clonal expansion index from normalized ranks of inferred template counts within each repertoire. In a later analysis, generation probabilities were computed using a VDJ recombination model fitted to out-of-frame rearrangements, and the results were checked against IGoR. In a later analysis, hypergeometric tests were used to score TCR-TCR, TCR-HLA and TCR-CMV co-occurrence, with a repertoire-size bias correction applied to TCR pairs. A later analysis estimated false discovery rates by permuting HLA or CMV assignments 20 times. A later analysis grouped co-occurring TCRs with DBSCAN, adding TCRdist sequence similarity when clustering within HLA-allele-positive subsets. Repertoires with fewer than 30,000 or more than 120,000 public chains, plus five repertoires with anomalous nucleotide sharing, were excluded from co-occurrence clustering. The clones in this table, taken by TCRdb from immuneACCESS, are in-frame only. Not every clone is retained; where verified, under half of the shortfall comes from an unresolved V gene, and the cause of the rest is unknown. That table is the source of V, J and clone size, and D and trimming were worked out from the DNA. Across this sample there are under 200,000 clones, with roughly 68% seen only once. The ten top clones hold 1.5% to 2% of the sample.

The junction carries 17 bases between V and J, which are trimmed by 3 bases and 5 bases respectively. CDR1 and CDR2 were assigned from the germline V gene (reference sequence) as SGHNT and YYREEE. Measured from the cysteine to the phenylalanine, the CDR3 is 15 residues long. The CDR3 DNA has 45 bases and is translated from base 1. The cohort was made up of approximately 670 healthy bone marrow donors. At the time of sampling, every cohort member was nominally healthy, though immune exposures that went unrecorded were likely present. The donor was CMV seronegative and was included in the group of a few hundred seronegative cohort members. A peripheral blood sample was collected from each donor, and TCR beta sequencing was performed on peripheral blood mononuclear cells. Genomic DNA extraction from the blood cell samples was performed with the Qiagen DNeasy Blood Extraction Kit. The entry originates in a study of cytomegalovirus exposure and HLA in healthy donors (dated by TCRdb to 2016 to 2017). About the investigation overall: An earlier analysis of about 560 of the donors reported 276 Gb of sequence data and around 100 million unique TCR beta sequences obtained from 180 million or so T cells. Roughly five DR-DQ haplotypes were treated as single units for association and clustering because of strong linkage in the cohort. Using immunosequencing, the study profiled T cell repertoires from some 670 subjects and related those repertoires to cytomegalovirus serostatus. About 300 gigabases of sequencing data and roughly 81 million unique TCR sequences made up an early release that covered 500 to 650 HLA-typed donors. To decide whether each TCR beta V gene segment behaved as functional or pseudogenic, an earlier analysis of approximately 600 of the donors relied on high-throughput TCR beta sequencing. The study aimed to test whether signatures of past pathogen exposure could be identified by cataloging public T cell receptors. In a later analysis, previously published TCR beta repertoires from 670 or so donors were re-analyzed and high-resolution HLA genotyping was added so that TCR occurrence patterns could be studied. The later analysis used no new phenotypic data to find candidate immune exposures, relying instead on TCR beta sequences and their occurrence across donors. Of the 350 to 450 genotyped donors, 81% fell in the genetic ancestry cluster associated with self-reported Caucasian donors. Both class I and class II loci were covered by HLA typing, at four-digit resolution. Along with the roughly 610-subject first cohort, a separate validation cohort of over a hundred different subjects was used. The study combined high-throughput TCR immunosequencing, statistical association of individual TCRs with disease status, and machine learning to predict cytomegalovirus infection status. Among almost 400 genotyped donors of the cohort, an average of approximately 250,000 unique TCR beta nucleotide sequences were sequenced per donor, roughly 20% of them non-productive. In a later genetic analysis, genome-wide SNP genotypes for about 65% of the roughly 700 donors were used, and that subset was treated as a discovery cohort. Alongside the repertoire data, information on donor age, sex, ethnicity and CMV serostatus was compiled. The number of typed donors differed by locus: about 620-640 for A, B, C, DRB1 and DQB1; 500 to 550 for DQA1; 606 for DPA1; and about 470 for DPB1. Every discovery cohort repertoire had been produced on one sequencing platform.

Broader findings and caveats from the paper: V-gene and J-gene trimming of TCR beta chains was associated with a missense DCLRE1C variant in a later genetic analysis, and the association was replicated in an independent cohort. Because HLA typing was missing for some donors at each locus, association tests included only the typed subset. In a later analysis, TCR association rates were found to vary across HLA loci, with the most associated TCRs seen for DRB1 alleles and the fewest for HLA-C alleles. Several of the top co-occurrence clusters appeared to be linked to parvovirus B19, influenza, CMV and Epstein-Barr virus, according to a later analysis. Compared with the roughly 700-donor mean, donors in an Asian-associated ancestry cluster had fewer N-insertions in productive TCRs, according to a later genetic analysis. While some public TCRs were present in many individuals, most TCR sequences turned up only very rarely across donors. A later analysis associated 16,951 TCR beta sequences with specific HLA alleles at a false discovery rate of 0.05. A later analysis found that most CMV-associated TCR beta chains appeared HLA-restricted, with HLA associations seemingly driven largely by CMV exposure. A cluster of highly shared sequence variants was judged likely to represent a technical artifact of the sequencing pipeline. The study listed approximately 150 TCR beta chains as associated with cytomegalovirus. In an earlier analysis of about 540 of the donors, most TCR beta V segments were observed in productive rearrangements about 90% or about 30% of the time, broadly matching IMGT annotations. Some IMGT-functional V segments, including TRBV6-2 and TRBV6-3, could not be told apart with the 87-base-pair reads, so those segments were excluded. In vitro tests confirmed that three of the cytomegalovirus-associated TCR beta chains recognize cytomegalovirus antigens. A further reported finding was that TCR beta sequences accurately predicted the HLA-A and HLA-B alleles for most subjects in the first cohort. The classifier was reported to diagnose cytomegalovirus status with high specificity and sensitivity in both the original and validation cohorts. Because counts were too low, seventeen rarely observed V segments, including chromosome 9 orphons, were excluded from the earlier analysis of under 650 of the donors. This cohort had only TCR beta chains sequenced, and the lack of alpha or paired-chain data limited which features could be detected. Immune exposure information for the cohort was limited to CMV serostatus. Sequencing depth was assumed to be roughly uniform across donors in the presence/absence analyses, though that assumption may not hold. In a later analysis, HLA-associated TCR beta chains showed more clonal expansion and lower generation probabilities than non-associated chains that were equally common. Linkage disequilibrium might explain the correlated functional status among segregating V segments, but an unknown experimental factor could not be ruled out. The authors suggested that the approach could potentially be extended to other disease states and immunological phenotypes. Assigning TCR associations to individual alleles was difficult when HLA alleles, especially DR and DQ, strongly co-occurred.

The clonotype was recovered from a woman in her 30s in good health and CMV-seronegative. The V and J segments used are TRBV5-4 and TRBJ2-5, and the D gene may be TRBD2, 5 bases matching. Input material: PBMCs. The CDR3 reads CASSYENWRSETQYF. The sequence in DNA is TGTGCCAGCAGCTACGAAAATTGGAGGTCGGAGACCCAGTACTTC.